This T cell receptor (beta chain) was retrieved from a study of regulatory T cells in long-lasting Graves disease. The CDR3 has 14 amino acids. Trimming took 2 bases from V and 3 from J, leaving 11 bases between them. Germline loops: CDR1 DFQATT, CDR2 SNEGSKA (reference sequence). Time point of the sample: newly diagnosed GD, antithyroid drugs for less than 3 months. There was RNA extracted from PBMCs, and the TCR library was made from it. Relying on iRepertoire HTBI primers and Arm-PCR of CDR3 regions, the team built TCR beta libraries. TCRdb passed the multiplex PCR reads through MiXCR, listing each CDR3 protein once. The sample carries about 400,000 distinct CDR3 sequences, 15% recorded once. The table lists this clonotype with many counts. These sequences were also reported in another study, on T cells in Graves' hyperthyroidism and ophthalmopathy.

The sequencing here drew on peripheral blood mononuclear cells (PBMCs), taken at new diagnosis, from a patient treated with antithyroid drugs. The receptor was derived from a woman aged 40 to 50 with Graves disease. This chain connects TRBV20-1 to TRBJ1-5; D is unclear. The CDR3 protein is CSARSGSLNQPQHF. For the CDR3, the DNA is TGCAGTGCTAGAAGTGGCTCCCTCAATCAGCCCCAGCATTTT.